These T cell receptor beta chains were read from a single sample in a study of PD-L1 blockade in urothelial cancer. Data came from immunoSEQ multiplex PCR; TCRdb stores just in-frame clones and leaves some out. The sample shows roughly 56,000 clones, over 75% of them seen only once. Source: PBMCs, taken around atezolizumab (anti-PD-L1) treatment. These TCRs come from a man in his sixties or seventies with urothelial cancer. The CDR3 runs from the conserved cysteine through the conserved F or W. The order of the fields is V gene, J gene, D gene, clone size, CDR3 DNA, CDR3 protein. The D gene is left open where the match is weak. Clone size, where shown, is once, few, many, or a class for clones that have expanded.

v_call: TRBV5-8; j_call: TRBJ2-6; d_call: TRBD1; clone_size: -; cdr3_nt: TGTGCCAGCACCCCTCCAGGGGGTACCTCTGGGGCCAACGTCCTGACTTTC; cdr3_aa: CASTPPGGTSGANVLTF
v_call: TRBV6-5; j_call: TRBJ1-2; d_call: -; clone_size: once; cdr3_nt: TGTGCCAGCGGGATTGGGAGGGCTAATGGCTACACCTTC; cdr3_aa: CASGIGRANGYTF
v_call: TRBV6-1; j_call: TRBJ2-1; d_call: TRBD2; clone_size: -; cdr3_nt: TGTGCCAGCGCCACCGGGACTAGCGGAGTGTATGAGCAGTTCTTC; cdr3_aa: CASATGTSGVYEQFF
v_call: TRBV9; j_call: TRBJ1-3; d_call: -; clone_size: once; cdr3_nt: TGTGCCAGCAGCGTAGGACAGCACTCTGGAAACACCATATATTTT; cdr3_aa: CASSVGQHSGNTIYF
v_call: TRBV6-5; j_call: TRBJ1-2; d_call: TRBD1; clone_size: -; cdr3_nt: TGTGCCAGCAGTTACCAATCAGGGGGCTATGGCTACACCTTC; cdr3_aa: CASSYQSGGYGYTF
v_call: TRBV7-9; j_call: TRBJ2-5; d_call: TRBD2; clone_size: few; cdr3_nt: TGTGCCAGCAGCTTAGTTCGGAGGGCTAGCGGGAGTCAGGAGACCCAGTACTTC; cdr3_aa: CASSLVRRASGSQETQYF
v_call: TRBV7-2; j_call: TRBJ2-7; d_call: TRBD1; clone_size: -; cdr3_nt: TGTGCCAGCAGCCGGGACAGGGACTACGAGCAGTACTTC; cdr3_aa: CASSRDRDYEQYF
v_call: TRBV30; j_call: TRBJ1-3; d_call: TRBD1; clone_size: -; cdr3_nt: TGTGCCCTGGACCGGGACAGGGGAACCATATATTTT; cdr3_aa: CALDRDRGTIYF
v_call: TRBV7-9; j_call: TRBJ1-1; d_call: -; clone_size: once; cdr3_nt: TGTGCCAGCAGCCCCGGTGGCACTGAAGCTTTCTTT; cdr3_aa: CASSPGGTEAFF
v_call: TRBV12-5; j_call: TRBJ2-2; d_call: -; clone_size: once; cdr3_nt: TGTGCTAGTGGTTCAGTCGCCGGGGAGCTGTTTTTT; cdr3_aa: CASGSVAGELFF
v_call: TRBV9; j_call: TRBJ1-4; d_call: TRBD1; clone_size: -; cdr3_nt: TGTGCCAGCACAGGGGGCACTAATGAAAAACTGTTTTTT; cdr3_aa: CASTGGTNEKLFF
v_call: TRBV2; j_call: TRBJ2-7; d_call: -; clone_size: -; cdr3_nt: TGTGCCAGCAGATGGGACTCGAGCTCCTACGAGCAGTACTTC; cdr3_aa: CASRWDSSSYEQYF
v_call: TRBV20-1; j_call: TRBJ2-7; d_call: -; clone_size: once; cdr3_nt: TGCAGTGCGAGTGATACCTACGAGCAGTACTTC; cdr3_aa: CSASDTYEQYF
v_call: TRBV30; j_call: TRBJ1-1; d_call: -; clone_size: -; cdr3_nt: TGTGCCTGGAGTGACATGAACACTGAAGCTTTCTTT; cdr3_aa: CAWSDMNTEAFF
v_call: TRBV4-1; j_call: TRBJ1-2; d_call: -; clone_size: -; cdr3_nt: TGCGCCAGCAGCCTCGATGGGCAGGGAGGCTATGGCTACACCTTC; cdr3_aa: CASSLDGQGGYGYTF
v_call: TRBV5-1; j_call: TRBJ2-1; d_call: -; clone_size: -; cdr3_nt: TGCGCCAGCAGCTGGGGAGCGCGCAATGAGCAGTTCTTC; cdr3_aa: CASSWGARNEQFF
v_call: TRBV5-1; j_call: TRBJ1-2; d_call: -; clone_size: once; cdr3_nt: TGCGCCAGCAGCTTGGGGCGGTCTAACTATGGCTACACCTTC; cdr3_aa: CASSLGRSNYGYTF
v_call: TRBV5-8; j_call: TRBJ2-1; d_call: -; clone_size: -; cdr3_nt: TGTGCCAGCAACGAAGGGGCGGGACTTTCCTACAATGAGCAGTTCTTC; cdr3_aa: CASNEGAGLSYNEQFF
v_call: TRBV6-6; j_call: TRBJ1-4; d_call: -; clone_size: -; cdr3_nt: TGTGCCAGCAGTTACGCGGACAGTCCTAATGAAAAACTGTTTTTT; cdr3_aa: CASSYADSPNEKLFF
v_call: TRBV28; j_call: TRBJ1-2; d_call: -; clone_size: -; cdr3_nt: TGTGCCAGCAACCTAGGGACTAGTTGGGGCTACACCTTC; cdr3_aa: CASNLGTSWGYTF
v_call: TRBV5-1; j_call: TRBJ2-5; d_call: -; clone_size: -; cdr3_nt: TGCGCCAGCAGCCCAGGACAGCAAGAGACCCAGTACTTC; cdr3_aa: CASSPGQQETQYF
v_call: TRBV16; j_call: TRBJ1-5; d_call: -; clone_size: -; cdr3_nt: TGTGCCAGCAGCCAAGGCAGGGCGAACAATCAGCCCCAGCATTTT; cdr3_aa: CASSQGRANNQPQHF
v_call: TRBV13; j_call: TRBJ2-7; d_call: TRBD1; clone_size: once; cdr3_nt: TGTGCCAGCAGCTCCCGGGACAGGGAATGGGCCTACGAGCAGTACTTC; cdr3_aa: CASSSRDREWAYEQYF
v_call: TRBV6-6; j_call: TRBJ1-1; d_call: TRBD1; clone_size: once; cdr3_nt: TGTGCCAGCACCTCGATTGACAGGGGGAACACTGAAGCTTTCTTT; cdr3_aa: CASTSIDRGNTEAFF
v_call: TRBV15; j_call: TRBJ1-2; d_call: -; clone_size: -; cdr3_nt: TGTGCCACCAGCAGAGATATGGGGGCAAACTATGGCTACACCTTC; cdr3_aa: CATSRDMGANYGYTF
v_call: TRBV18; j_call: TRBJ2-7; d_call: -; clone_size: -; cdr3_nt: TGTGCCAGCTCACCACCTTCGGGCAGGGGCTACGAGCAGTACTTC; cdr3_aa: CASSPPSGRGYEQYF
v_call: TRBV19; j_call: TRBJ1-3; d_call: -; clone_size: -; cdr3_nt: TGTGCCAGTAGCACAGGCGTATCTGGAAACACCATATATTTT; cdr3_aa: CASSTGVSGNTIYF
v_call: TRBV30; j_call: TRBJ1-6; d_call: TRBD1; clone_size: -; cdr3_nt: TGTGCCTGGAGTGTCAACAGGGGGAATTCACCCCTCCACTTT; cdr3_aa: CAWSVNRGNSPLHF
v_call: TRBV29-1; j_call: TRBJ2-3; d_call: -; clone_size: -; cdr3_nt: TGCAGCGTGATTAGCGTCGGGACAGATACGCAGTATTTT; cdr3_aa: CSVISVGTDTQYF
v_call: TRBV14; j_call: TRBJ1-2; d_call: -; clone_size: -; cdr3_nt: TGTGCCAGCAGCCAAGCAACAGCTTATGGCTACACCTTC; cdr3_aa: CASSQATAYGYTF
v_call: TRBV2; j_call: TRBJ2-7; d_call: -; clone_size: -; cdr3_nt: TGTGCCAGCAGGCTAGCTGAGCCAGGCTACGAGCAGTACTTC; cdr3_aa: CASRLAEPGYEQYF
v_call: TRBV4-2; j_call: TRBJ2-5; d_call: TRBD2; clone_size: -; cdr3_nt: TGTGCCAGCAGCCAAGGTGGACTAGCGGGAGTTCCAGAGACCCAGTACTTC; cdr3_aa: CASSQGGLAGVPETQYF
v_call: TRBV7-9; j_call: TRBJ2-5; d_call: -; clone_size: -; cdr3_nt: TGTGCCAGCAGCCGTGGCGGGACAGAAGAGACCCAGTACTTC; cdr3_aa: CASSRGGTEETQYF
v_call: TRBV5-1; j_call: TRBJ2-1; d_call: -; clone_size: -; cdr3_nt: TGCGCCAGCAGCTTGGCCACGGACGGGAGTCTCGGCAATGAGCAGTTCTTC; cdr3_aa: CASSLATDGSLGNEQFF
v_call: TRBV5-4; j_call: TRBJ2-7; d_call: TRBD2; clone_size: -; cdr3_nt: TGTGCCAGCAGCTTGGTGGCTAGCGGGATTCCCTACGAGCAGTACTTC; cdr3_aa: CASSLVASGIPYEQYF
v_call: TRBV5-4; j_call: TRBJ2-6; d_call: TRBD1; clone_size: -; cdr3_nt: TGTGCCAGCAGCCCGGGACAGGGGGCTACTGGGGCCAACGTCCTGACTTTC; cdr3_aa: CASSPGQGATGANVLTF
v_call: TRBV4-2; j_call: TRBJ2-1; d_call: TRBD2; clone_size: -; cdr3_nt: TGTGCCAGCAGCCAAGATCCGGGACTAGCGGGAGGTTGGACGAAGAATGAGCAGTTCTTC; cdr3_aa: CASSQDPGLAGGWTKNEQFF
v_call: TRBV12-1; j_call: TRBJ2-1; d_call: -; clone_size: -; cdr3_nt: TGTGCCAGCAGCTTTCCATCTCGTGGCGAGCAGTTCTTC; cdr3_aa: CASSFPSRGEQFF
v_call: TRBV7-2; j_call: TRBJ2-7; d_call: -; clone_size: -; cdr3_nt: TGTGCCAGCAGCTTAAGCGGTCTTATCTCCTACGAGCAGTACTTC; cdr3_aa: CASSLSGLISYEQYF
v_call: TRBV5-1; j_call: TRBJ2-3; d_call: TRBD2; clone_size: -; cdr3_nt: TGCGCCAGCAGCTTGGATGGGGACGGGGGGGCAGATACGCAGTATTTT; cdr3_aa: CASSLDGDGGADTQYF
v_call: TRBV29-1; j_call: TRBJ1-1; d_call: -; clone_size: -; cdr3_nt: TGCAGCGCCGGGGGTACTGAAGCTTTCTTT; cdr3_aa: CSAGGTEAFF
v_call: TRBV7-6; j_call: TRBJ2-7; d_call: TRBD1; clone_size: -; cdr3_nt: TGTGCCATCCTTTCCGCTTGGGGCAGGGGGCAAGACGAGCAGTACTTC; cdr3_aa: CAILSAWGRGQDEQYF
v_call: TRBV5-4; j_call: TRBJ1-1; d_call: -; clone_size: -; cdr3_nt: TGTGCCAGCAGCTTGGGACAGGTGAACACTGAAGCTTTCTTT; cdr3_aa: CASSLGQVNTEAFF
v_call: TRBV28; j_call: TRBJ1-2; d_call: -; clone_size: once; cdr3_nt: TGTGCCAGCAGTTTCAGGGGTGTCTATGGCTACACCTTC; cdr3_aa: CASSFRGVYGYTF
v_call: TRBV9; j_call: TRBJ1-4; d_call: -; clone_size: -; cdr3_nt: TGTGCCAGCAGCCGGGGGGGTGAAAAACTGTTTTTT; cdr3_aa: CASSRGGEKLFF
v_call: TRBV2; j_call: TRBJ2-7; d_call: -; clone_size: -; cdr3_nt: TGTGCCAGCAGTGAAGATGAGCGCAGAGTTCGCGGCGAGCAGTACTTC; cdr3_aa: CASSEDERRVRGEQYF
v_call: TRBV5-1; j_call: TRBJ2-2; d_call: -; clone_size: once; cdr3_nt: TGCGCCAGCAGCTTGTCGCAGGGCCGGCCCGGGGAGCTGTTTTTT; cdr3_aa: CASSLSQGRPGELFF
v_call: TRBV11-2; j_call: TRBJ2-7; d_call: -; clone_size: -; cdr3_nt: TGTGCCAGCCGCCAGGGAATAGAGCAGTACTTC; cdr3_aa: CASRQGIEQYF
v_call: TRBV15; j_call: TRBJ1-2; d_call: -; clone_size: -; cdr3_nt: TGTGCCACCAGCAGAGATTACGGCTCAGGCAGGAACTATGGCTACACCTTC; cdr3_aa: CATSRDYGSGRNYGYTF
v_call: TRBV4-1; j_call: TRBJ1-5; d_call: -; clone_size: few; cdr3_nt: TGCGCCAGCAGGCCTACCCTGGGGGGAGAACAGCATTTT; cdr3_aa: CASRPTLGGEQHF
v_call: TRBV7-6; j_call: TRBJ2-7; d_call: TRBD1; clone_size: -; cdr3_nt: TGTGCCAGCAGCTTAGATGGGACAGCTTACGAGCAGTACTTC; cdr3_aa: CASSLDGTAYEQYF
v_call: TRBV29-1; j_call: TRBJ2-2; d_call: TRBD1; clone_size: -; cdr3_nt: TGCAGCGTCGACAGGGCGGGCACCGGGGAGCTGTTTTTT; cdr3_aa: CSVDRAGTGELFF
v_call: TRBV19; j_call: TRBJ1-2; d_call: TRBD1; clone_size: -; cdr3_nt: TGTGCCAGTAAACGACAGGGGACTAACTATGGCTACACCTTC; cdr3_aa: CASKRQGTNYGYTF
v_call: TRBV2; j_call: TRBJ1-5; d_call: -; clone_size: -; cdr3_nt: TGTGCCAGCCAGGACAGTCATAGCAATCAGCCCCAGCATTTT; cdr3_aa: CASQDSHSNQPQHF
v_call: TRBV29-1; j_call: TRBJ1-1; d_call: TRBD1; clone_size: -; cdr3_nt: TGCAGCGTCGCGTCGGGACAGGGGGCTTCGGCTGAAGCTTTCTTT; cdr3_aa: CSVASGQGASAEAFF
v_call: TRBV12-5; j_call: TRBJ1-2; d_call: -; clone_size: -; cdr3_nt: TGTGCTAGTGGTTTGGGGGCGACAGTCTATGGCTACACCTTC; cdr3_aa: CASGLGATVYGYTF
v_call: TRBV19; j_call: TRBJ1-2; d_call: -; clone_size: once; cdr3_nt: TGTGCCAGTACCTCGTCCCGGGGTCTTCGGGGCTACACCTTC; cdr3_aa: CASTSSRGLRGYTF